The clone carrying this T cell receptor beta chain showed up many times. The data were taken from a study of T-cell reconstitution after alpha-beta-depleted transplantation in children. Germline CDR1 reads SGHVS; CDR2 reads FQNEAQ. The CDR3 has 13 residues. Deletions cut 1 base from V and 5 bases from J, with 6 bases between. Preparation of the TCRbeta library was carried out with unique molecular identifiers. TCRdb used MiXCR to reprocess the PCR reads, holding one entry per CDR3 protein. Of about 870,000 distinct CDR3 sequences listed, roughly 15% are singletons. The sequences come from PBMCs, mostly from graft donor cells, collected 360 days after TCRalphabeta/CD19-depleted stem cell transplant. The sequence was collected from a male patient between 10 and 17 years old who had a stem cell transplant for acute lymphoblastic leukemia, so the T cells may come from the graft donor. This chain joins TRBV7-8 and TRBJ1-5; D remains ambiguous. CDR3 region: CASSLVADQPQHF. CDR3 nucleotide sequence: TGTGCCAGCAGCTTAGTGGCAGATCAGCCCCAGCATTTT.